The present T cell receptor beta chain was sequenced within a study of beta chain features in type 1 diabetes. Study-level information: Across the samples, about 100 million sorted cells were examined in total. General study results and limits: Among patients, naive, central memory and Treg TCRB repertoires appeared more similar than among healthy donors. Significant though moderate, a shortening of TCRB CDR3s appeared in all four CD4+ subsets of Type 1 diabetes patients.

This CDR3 contains 13 residues. V lost 8 bases and J lost 3, with 13 bases in between. The germline gives CDR1 SGHTA, CDR2 FQGTGA. In the case of this clone: Its antigen is currently unknown.

Sequenced material consisted of expressed TCRB transcripts (all of the isolated RNA was reverse transcribed). Assay: immunoSEQ multiplex PCR; the TCRdb copy retains only in-frame clones and omits some. Among roughly 700,000 clones listed, roughly 12% were seen once. The J gene is TRBJ1-1, the V gene TRBV7-3, with D hard to call. This clonotype was sampled from a man aged 18 to 30 with type 1 diabetes. Sequencing was done on a sample of naive CD4+ T cells from blood. The CDR3 DNA is TGTGCCAGCTCGCTTGGGAGTGACACTGAAGCTTTCTTT. Translating it yields CASSLGSDTEAFF.